This T cell receptor (beta chain) was captured by sequencing in a study of blood T cell repertoires in COVID-19. Overall study context: Spain, Italy and the United States supplied samples that represented acute and convalescent COVID-19. T cells, B-cell-depleted T cells, or PBMCs provided the cDNA or gDNA that served as material.

This clone has a handful of counts. In the original workflow: Estimation of nucleated cell counts relied on the amplification of reference gene primers. The repertoire was sequenced with immunoSEQ multiplex PCR; TCRdb's copy has only in-frame clones and lacks some. V and J calls and clone size follow that table, whereas D and trimming were derived from the DNA. Of about 100,000 clones in the sample, 85% to 90% were seen once. This CDR3 spans 12 amino acids. Trimming shortened V by 0 bases and J by 9 bases, and 6 bases separated the two germline ends. Germline lookup yields CDR1 MNHEY and CDR2 SVGEGT. The clonotype was recovered from a human donor in a cohort sampled during active COVID-19. The chain combines TRBV6-2 or TRBV6-3 with TRBJ1-5, with no clear D. Sequencing input: peripheral blood. In DNA, the CDR3 is TGTGCCAGCAGTTACTCGCCGAGGCCCCAGCATTTT. Translation: CASSYSPRPQHF.